The 26 T cell receptor beta chains below all came from one sample that was sequenced in a study of T-cell reconstitution after alpha-beta-depleted transplantation in children (dated by TCRdb to 2016 to 2017). Library creation used PCR. The data were produced on an Illumina HiSeq 2500. Molecular barcoding was employed in the preparation of TCR libraries, with unique molecular identifiers being used to normalize TCRbeta repertoire quantification. The raw public data were reprocessed by TCRdb itself: fastp quality trimming at Q25, MiXCR clonotype calling, in-frame beta chains only. Rows with one shared CDR3 protein collapse into an entry with the most common genes and DNA. A total of fewer than 750,000 distinct CDR3 sequences appear in this sample, more than 20% of them only once. The ten largest clones capture roughly 14% of the sample. The treatment or condition label here, explained by the study, means: allogeneic hematopoietic cell transplantation with graft depleted of TCRalphabeta T cells and CD19 B cells.

The sample consisted of PBMCs, mostly from graft donor cells, taken 360 days after TCRalphabeta/CD19-depleted stem cell transplant. The receptors come from a boy under three years old who had a stem cell transplant for acute myeloid leukemia, so the T cells may come from the graft donor.

A few counts support this clonotype. V usage is TRBV6-5 and J usage is TRBJ2-3, with 10 bases fitting TRBD1. This CDR3 has 14 amino acids. V was pared by 6 bases and J by 3 bases, with 3 bases of the junction left unmatched. Germline V CDR1 and CDR2: MNHEY, SVGAGI. CDR3 sequence reads: CASRGTGVTDTQYF. CDR3 bases: TGTGCCAGCAGGGGGACAGGGGTGACAGATACGCAGTATTTT.

In its sample, this clonotype was seen a few times. As DNA, the CDR3 is TGTGCCAGCAGTCCGCCACTCGGTAACTATGGCTACACCTTC. Residues: CASSPPLGNYGYTF. The chain combines TRBV25-1 with TRBJ1-2; D remains ambiguous. Germline CDR1 MGHDK, CDR2 SYGVNS. The CDR3 covers 14 residues. The V end was cut by 5 bases, the J end by 1 base, with 11 bases between.

The chain has TRBV7-9 and TRBJ2-1; weak D call: TRBD2 (6 bases). Deletions cut 1 base from V and 2 bases from J, with 9 bases between. From germline, CDR1 is SEHNR and CDR2 FQNEAQ (reference sequence). The CDR3 is 15 residues long. The CDR3 DNA reads as TGTGCCAGCAGCTTAGACGGGAGAACCTACAATGAGCAGTTCTTC. It yields the protein CASSLDGRTYNEQFF.

This chain uses TRBV6-6 with TRBJ2-3; 13 bases map to TRBD2. This CDR3 is built from 16 residues. Losses at the gene ends were 10 bases for V and 4 bases for J; bases not matched to a gene: 11. From germline, CDR1 is MNHNY and CDR2 SVGAGI (reference sequence). The CDR3 reads CATRTSGGLGADTQYF. The CDR3 DNA is TGTGCCACCAGGACTAGCGGGGGCCTAGGGGCAGATACGCAGTATTTT.

This clonotype came up a few times. The rearrangement links TRBV20-1 to TRBJ2-5; D may be TRBD1 or TRBD2 (5 bases each). The V and J ends lost 4 bases and 1 base respectively, with 10 bases between them. Germline assignment: CDR1 DFQATT and CDR2 SNEGSKA (reference sequence). The CDR3 is made up of 13 amino acids. CDR3 sequence: CSATAGAQETQYF. The DNA for the CDR3 is TGCAGTGCTACCGCCGGGGCCCAAGAGACCCAGTACTTC.

This clonotype was counted many times. The chain links TRBV28 to TRBJ2-5, with 7 bases aligning to TRBD1. Germline loops: CDR1 MDHEN, CDR2 SYDVKM. The length of the CDR3 is 15 residues. Trimming took 5 bases from V and 2 from J; bases not matched to a gene: 8. CDR3 bases: TGTGCCAGCAGTCGACAGGGATGGGGGCAAGAGACCCAGTACTTC. This translates into CASSRQGWGQETQYF.

The chain employs TRBV5-1 and TRBJ2-7; D is perhaps TRBD1 (6 bases). Germline V lookup: CDR1 SGHRS, CDR2 YFSETQ. The CDR3 covers 17 residues. Trimming removed 2 bases at V and 0 bases at J, with 18 bases between. The CDR3 DNA is TGCGCCAGCAGCTTTCACGGAAGTGGGGGCAGCTCCTACGAGCAGTACGTC. This translates into CASSFHGSGGSSYEQYV.

In its sample, this clonotype was seen a few times. The chain joins TRBV20-1 to TRBJ2-3, with 11 bases that match TRBD2. This CDR3 is built from 15 residues. Germline values: CDR1 DFQATT, CDR2 SNEGSKA (reference sequence). V was clipped by 2 bases and J by 2 bases; unmatched bases: 3. The CDR3 nucleotides read TGCAGTGCTAGACCTAGCGGGGGGCCCACAGATACGCAGTATTTT. This encodes CSARPSGGPTDTQYF.

There are many counts of this clonotype. The chain is built from TRBV28 and TRBJ2-5; 7 nucleotides match TRBD1. The V and J ends lost 6 bases and 7 bases, in that order; junction bases with no gene match: 8. Germline V gene sequence: CDR1 MDHEN, CDR2 SYDVKM. The CDR3 runs 13 residues. The CDR3 sequence: CASRQTGDRTQYF. The CDR3 coding sequence is TGTGCCAGCAGACAAACAGGGGATAGGACCCAGTACTTC. Full variable domain (remainder filled in from reference TRBV28 and TRBJ2-5): DVKVTQSSRYLVKRTGEKVFLECVQDMDHENMFWYRQDPGLGLRLIYFSYDVKMKEKGDIPEGYSVSREKKERFSLILESASTNQTSMYLCASRQTGDRTQYFGPGTRLLVL.

The table lists this clonotype with many counts. V and J are TRBV6-5 and TRBJ1-6, with 9 bases aligning to TRBD1. The CDR3 is made up of 14 amino acids. Trimming removed 4 bases from V and 9 bases from J; junction bases left unmatched: 4. In germline, CDR1 is MNHEY, CDR2 SVGAGI. The CDR3 spells CASSSGTGSSPLHF. The CDR3 bases are TGTGCCAGCAGTTCCGGGACAGGGTCTTCACCCCTCCACTTT.

CDR3 in amino acids: CASSLYPPTGELFF. CDR3 DNA sequence: TGTGCCAGCAGTTTATATCCCCCCACCGGGGAGCTGTTTTTT. The rearrangement links TRBV27 to TRBJ2-2; D uncertain. Germline CDR1 and CDR2: MNHEY and SMNVEV (reference sequence). The V end was cut by 1 base, the J end by 4 bases, with 7 bases between. The CDR3 has 14 amino acids.

This clonotype was seen repeatedly, ten times or more. The CDR3 DNA sequence: TGCAGTGCTAGATGGCAGGGTGCGTACAATGAGCAGTTCTTC. This sequence encodes CSARWQGAYNEQFF. This chain uses TRBV20-1 with TRBJ2-1, with TRBD1 as a possible D gene (5 bases). This CDR3 is built from 14 residues. The V end lost 2 bases, the J end lost 4 bases, and 12 bases lay between the germline ends. Germline loops: CDR1 DFQATT, CDR2 SNEGSKA (reference sequence).

The gene calls are TRBV20-1 and TRBJ1-1; D is perhaps TRBD1 (6 bases). The CDR3 totals 14 residues. V lost 0 bases to trimming and J lost 0 bases, with 8 bases between them. Per the germline V gene, CDR1 is DFQATT and CDR2 is SNEGSKA (reference sequence). CDR3 protein: CSARDYRVNTEAFF. The CDR3 DNA follows: TGCAGTGCTAGAGATTACAGGGTGAACACTGAAGCTTTCTTT.

The J gene is TRBJ2-5, the V gene TRBV4-2; 15 nucleotides agree with TRBD2. CDR1 is LGHNA and CDR2 is YNFKEQ in the germline V gene. Germline trimming cut 3 bases from V and 3 bases from J; bases unmatched to any gene: 20. This CDR3 has 22 residues. The CDR3 sequence: CASSQSFGEWTSGGVGEETQYF. Written as DNA, the CDR3 is TGTGCCAGCAGCCAGTCGTTCGGGGAATGGACTAGCGGGGGGGTAGGAGAAGAGACCCAGTACTTC.

This rearrangement joins TRBV10-3 to TRBJ1-1; 8 bases are a match to TRBD1. CDR1 is ENHRY, CDR2 SYGVKD, per germline. The CDR3 sequence is 19 residues long. The V gene end was trimmed by 3 bases and the J gene end by 0 bases; junction bases not matched to a gene: 15. The CDR3 DNA is TGTGCCATCAGTGATGGGGTGGGACAGGCTCAGAGGATGAACACTGAAGCTTTCTTT. It encodes CAISDGVGQAQRMNTEAFF.

This clonotype was seen at least ten times. The rearrangement uses TRBV6-1 and TRBJ2-2; D perhaps matches TRBD1 (6 bases). V dropped 6 bases and J dropped 7 bases, with 21 bases sitting between them. The CDR3 is made up of 16 amino acids. Looked up from germline, CDR1 is MNHNS and CDR2 is SASEGT. The CDR3 region has the DNA TGTGCCAGCAGCCCGGGTGTGGCGCCAGGGGTCGGGGAGCTGTTTTTT. Translating it yields CASSPGVAPGVGELFF.

The chain links TRBV7-2 to TRBJ1-1; TRBD1 aligns across 9 bases. Per germline, CDR1 SGHTA and CDR2 FQGNSA. CDR3 length: 13 residues. V dropped 6 bases and J dropped 5; count of bases not matched to a gene: 4. CDR3: CASRAGTGTEAFF. In DNA, the CDR3 is TGTGCCAGCAGGGCCGGGACAGGGACTGAAGCTTTCTTT.

This clonotype was seen many times. The chain couples TRBV20-1 to TRBJ2-3; TRBD1 matches 10 bases. Germline V gives CDR1 DFQATT, CDR2 SNEGSKA (reference sequence). The CDR3 is made up of 13 amino acids. J gave up 4 bases and V 6 bases, and 4 bases lay outside the gene matches. CDR3 protein: CSASGQGADTQYF. The CDR3 nucleotides are TGCAGTGCCTCCGGACAGGGGGCAGATACGCAGTATTTT.

The chain carries TRBV4-3 and TRBJ2-1; 15 nucleotides match TRBD2. CDR1 is LGHNA, CDR2 YSLEER, per germline. The V and J ends lost 4 bases and 6 bases, in that order; junction bases with no gene match: 4. The CDR3 sequence is 16 residues long. CDR3 DNA sequence: TGCGCCAGCAGCCGGACTAGCGGGGGGGCCGGCAATGAGCAGTTCTTC. Its translation: CASSRTSGGAGNEQFF.

This clonotype has a count of ten or more. CDR3 sequence (DNA): TGTGCCAGCAGTTTAGGAGGGACTAGAGAGACCCAGTACTTC. It codes for CASSLGGTRETQYF. The gene calls are TRBV12-3 or TRBV12-4 and TRBJ2-5, with 8 bases matching TRBD2. V shed 1 base, J shed 4 bases, and the junction held 2 bases outside the gene matches. The CDR3 sequence is 14 residues long.

This clonotype was seen repeatedly, ten times or more. The chain employs TRBV29-1 and TRBJ1-1; D is ambiguous. Trimming removed 7 bases at V and 1 base at J, with 13 bases between. Germline lookup yields CDR1 SQVTM and CDR2 ANQGSEA. The CDR3 has 13 residues. The CDR3 is CSAEEVRNTEAFF. CDR3 DNA sequence: TGCAGCGCCGAAGAGGTCAGGAACACTGAAGCTTTCTTT. Supplemented by reference TRBV29-1 and TRBJ1-1, the full variable domain reads SAVISQKPSRDICQRGTSLTIQCQVDSQVTMMFWYRQQPGQSLTLIATANQGSEATYESGFVIDKFPISRPNLTFSTLTVSNMSPEDSSIYLCSAEEVRNTEAFFGQGTRLTVV.

This clonotype came up a few times. The genes are TRBV29-1 and TRBJ1-1; D is unclear. The germline gives CDR1 SQVTM, CDR2 ANQGSEA. V dropped 3 bases and J dropped 0 bases, with 11 bases sitting between them. The CDR3 runs 14 residues. CDR3 nucleotides: TGCAGCGTTGAGGGGTTAGCCATGAACACTGAAGCTTTCTTT. Protein: CSVEGLAMNTEAFF.

The chain employs TRBV6-5 and TRBJ2-1; D ambiguous. V dropped 0 bases and J dropped 7 bases, with 13 bases sitting between them. CDR3 length: 15 amino acids. Germline values: CDR1 MNHEY, CDR2 SVGAGI. DNA for the CDR3: TGTGCCAGCAGTTACTCCCGCACTGGCGCGAATGAGCAGTTCTTC. Protein product: CASSYSRTGANEQFF.

Ten or more counts support this clonotype. The J gene is TRBJ2-6, the V gene TRBV20-1, with D tentatively TRBD2 (5 bases). Trimming pared 3 bases from V and 2 bases from J, leaving 20 bases between. CDR3 length: 18 residues. Germline V gene data show CDR1 as DFQATT and CDR2 as SNEGSKA (reference sequence). The CDR3 protein is CSASAGRVATTGANVLTF. The CDR3 DNA sequence: TGCAGTGCTAGCGCGGGTAGGGTGGCCACCACTGGGGCCAACGTCCTGACTTTC.

The chain links TRBV10-2 to TRBJ2-6, with 7 bases that match TRBD2. The CDR3 covers 18 residues. The J segment lost 0 bases and the V segment lost 4 bases, leaving 9 bases of the junction unmatched. Germline loops: CDR1 WSHSY, CDR2 SAAADI. The CDR3 sequence: CASSAGRVGTSGANVLTF. The CDR3 nucleotides read TGCGCCAGCAGTGCGGGGAGGGTCGGAACCTCTGGGGCCAACGTCCTGACTTTC.

The chain recombines TRBV12-3 or TRBV12-4 with TRBJ2-3, with 10 bases aligning to TRBD1. The CDR3 is 16 amino acids. The junction had 9 bases not matched to a gene; V was cut back by 6 bases and J by 3 bases. The CDR3 loop is CASSRGTGAGTDTQYF. The CDR3 DNA follows: TGTGCCAGCAGCCGAGGGACAGGGGCAGGGACAGATACGCAGTATTTT.